This T cell receptor (beta chain) is drawn from a study of Graves' ophthalmopathy and Graves' hyperthyroidism (dated by TCRdb to 2016 to 2019). About the investigation overall: Peripheral blood samples were taken at the time of initial diagnosis, before any treatment was given. The study used signatures of the TCR beta repertoire to tell Graves' ophthalmopathy apart from Graves' hyperthyroidism and to predict which patients would progress to ophthalmopathy. In total, around 140 blood samples were TCR-sequenced: 43 ophthalmopathy, approximately 75 hyperthyroidism and roughly 17 hyperthyroidism-to-ophthalmopathy patients. To explore V-J signatures that distinguish ophthalmopathy from hyperthyroidism, a discovery set of about a hundred patients was enrolled, made up of 40 to 45 with ophthalmopathy and fewer than 60 with stable hyperthyroidism. The independent validation cohort included about 19 hyperthyroidism patients plus 17 patients who later progressed from hyperthyroidism to ophthalmopathy. In more than five hyperthyroidism patients, the T-cell repertoires found in thyroid tissue were compared with those found in blood. Following sample collection, hyperthyroidism patients were given methimazole at a starting dose of 30 mg daily, and ophthalmopathy patients were given high-dose intravenous methylprednisolone. The 100 discovery patients were randomly split 7:3 into training and test sets.

This clonotype was seen repeatedly, ten times or more. No cognate antigen has been identified for it. Per-base quality was not reported, and no clone a single base away is much larger than it. What the authors observed across the whole study: No statistical method was used to predetermine the sample size, and group allocation was not hidden from the investigators. Most expanded thyroid clonotypes with frequency above 0.001 were also detected in blood, suggesting blood repertoires may reflect the thyroid immune response. In validation, the model predicted ophthalmopathy progression with 70.59% sensitivity and about 73% specificity; some 13 predicted patients were CT-confirmed with GO in a median of about 6.2 months. In cross-validation, the 13-signature model distinguished ophthalmopathy from stable hyperthyroidism with approximately 90% sensitivity and nearly 82% specificity, and in the test set the corresponding values were around 78% and 73%.

TCR beta CDR3 regions were amplified from RNA transcripts for repertoire sequencing. The first round was an RT-PCR using HTBI primers with the Qiagen OneStep RT-PCR kit, and this first round was followed by a second-round multiplex PCR, then size selection and purification. Sequencing of the libraries was carried out on an Illumina HiSeq2000 in paired-end mode with 100 bp reads. On the study's bioinformatics: SOAPnuke was used for read processing, and reads with adapters, uncalled bases, a mean Phred below 15, or no exact constant-primer or identifier match were discarded. COPE v1.2.5 was used to merge high-quality paired reads. Unique nucleotide sequences were defined as clonotypes and aligned to IMGT TRB V, D and J references using MiTCR v1.1. Analysis was restricted to V-J combinations with a frequency above 0.0001, which covered roughly 99% of repertoires. For each V-J combination, a TCR clonal expansion and chaos score was defined as the ratio of F50 clonal expansion to chaos observed in the TCRdist matrix. Welch's t-statistics and random forest were used to reduce features to about a dozen V-J combinations, which were fed into a naive Bayes classifier. Thyroid-blood repertoire similarity was quantified with the Morisita-Horn index. The public reads were run again by TCRdb, first through fastp at Q25 and then through MiXCR, and only productive beta chains were kept. Rows with a matching CDR3 protein are joined into one entry that keeps the most common DNA and genes. The V and J calls reflect TCRdb's pipeline rather than the authors' work. The sample includes 400,000 to 450,000 distinct CDR3 sequences, with under 25% observed a single time. The top ten constitute roughly 3% of the sample.

Stable hyperthyroidism was defined as no progression to ophthalmopathy within 18 months of follow-up. Patients with hyperthyroidism were aged 18 to 65 years, had been newly diagnosed, and had a disease duration of less than 2 months. Patients were excluded if they had other autoimmune diseases, uncontrolled infections, pregnancy or lactation. Clinical symptoms, serum thyroxine, TRAb, thyroid ultrasound and orbital computed tomography were used for diagnosis. PBMCs were isolated from about 9.1 ml of fresh peripheral blood by Ficoll-Paque density gradient centrifugation. Total RNA was extracted with Trizol reagent and quality-checked on an Agilent 2100 Bioanalyzer. The source of this sequence is a woman between 18 and 29 years old with stable Graves' hyperthyroidism. Donor details come from another sample of the same person, matched by shared clones. The sample comprised peripheral blood.

The encoded CDR3 is CASSEMTSRETQYF. The DNA is as follows: TGTGCCAGCAGTGAAATGACTAGCAGAGAGACCCAGTACTTC. The chain couples TRBV6-1 to TRBJ2-5, and 7 bases in between align with TRBD2. As encoded in the germline V gene, CDR1 is MNHNS while CDR2 is SASEGT. The CDR3 starts with the cysteine, ends with the phenylalanine, and has 14 residues. Kept here is only the CDR3 DNA, which spans 42 bases and is read in frame from base 1. Germline trimming amounts to 2 bases on V and 4 bases on J, with 4 as the count of junction bases outside the gene matches.